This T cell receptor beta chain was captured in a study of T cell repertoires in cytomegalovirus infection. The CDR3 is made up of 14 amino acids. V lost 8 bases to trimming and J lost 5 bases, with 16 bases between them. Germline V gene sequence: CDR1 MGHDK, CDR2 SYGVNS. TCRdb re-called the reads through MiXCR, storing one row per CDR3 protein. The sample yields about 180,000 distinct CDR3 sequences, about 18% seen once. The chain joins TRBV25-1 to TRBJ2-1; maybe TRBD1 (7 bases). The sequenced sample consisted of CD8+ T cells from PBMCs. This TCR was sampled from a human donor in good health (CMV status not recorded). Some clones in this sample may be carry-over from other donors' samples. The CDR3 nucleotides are TGTGCCAGCGGCCACAGGGGAGGTGACAATGAGCAGTTCTTC. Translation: CASGHRGGDNEQFF.